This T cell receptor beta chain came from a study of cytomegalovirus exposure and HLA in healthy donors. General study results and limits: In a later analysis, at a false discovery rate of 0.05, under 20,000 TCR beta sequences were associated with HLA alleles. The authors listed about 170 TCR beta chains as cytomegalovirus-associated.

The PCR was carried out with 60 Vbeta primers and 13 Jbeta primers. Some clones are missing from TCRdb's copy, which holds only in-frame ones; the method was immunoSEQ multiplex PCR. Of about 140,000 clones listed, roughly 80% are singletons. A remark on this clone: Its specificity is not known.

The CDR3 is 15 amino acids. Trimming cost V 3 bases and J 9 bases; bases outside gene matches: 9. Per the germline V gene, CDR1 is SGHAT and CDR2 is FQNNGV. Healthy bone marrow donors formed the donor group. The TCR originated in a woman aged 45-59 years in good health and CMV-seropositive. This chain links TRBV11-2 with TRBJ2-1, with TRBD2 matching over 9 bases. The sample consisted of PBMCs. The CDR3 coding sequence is TGTGCCAGCAGCTTCACGGGCGGGGGGGGAGGTGAGCAGTTCTTC. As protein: CASSFTGGGGGEQFF.